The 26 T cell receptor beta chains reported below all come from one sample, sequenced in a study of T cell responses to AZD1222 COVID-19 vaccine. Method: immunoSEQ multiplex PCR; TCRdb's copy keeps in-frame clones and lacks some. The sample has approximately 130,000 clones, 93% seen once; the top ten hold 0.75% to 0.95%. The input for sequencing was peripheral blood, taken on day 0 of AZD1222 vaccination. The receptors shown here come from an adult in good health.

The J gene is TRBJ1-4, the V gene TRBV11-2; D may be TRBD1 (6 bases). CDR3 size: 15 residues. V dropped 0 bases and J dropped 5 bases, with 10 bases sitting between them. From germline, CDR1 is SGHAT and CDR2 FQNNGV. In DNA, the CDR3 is TGTGCCAGCAGCTTAGATCTCGGGGGCAATGAAAAACTGTTTTTT. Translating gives CASSLDLGGNEKLFF. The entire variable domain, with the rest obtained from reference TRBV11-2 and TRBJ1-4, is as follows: EAGVAQSPRYKIIEKRQSVAFWCNPISGHATLYWYQQILGQGPKLLIQFQNNGVVDDSQLPKDRFSAERLKGVDSTLKIQPAKLEDSAVYLCASSLDLGGNEKLFFGSGTQLSVL.

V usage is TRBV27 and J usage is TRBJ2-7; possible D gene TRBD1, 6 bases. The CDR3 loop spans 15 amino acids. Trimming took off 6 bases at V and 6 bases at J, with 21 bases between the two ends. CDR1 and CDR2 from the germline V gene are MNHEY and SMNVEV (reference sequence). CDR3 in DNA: TGTGCCAGCAGACCGGGACACCTCTACCGGGGCGAGCAGTACTTC. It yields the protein CASRPGHLYRGEQYF.

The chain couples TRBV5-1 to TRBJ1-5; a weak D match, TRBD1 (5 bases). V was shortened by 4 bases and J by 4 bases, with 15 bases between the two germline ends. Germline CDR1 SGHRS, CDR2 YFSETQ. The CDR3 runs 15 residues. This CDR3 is CASSALAGENQPQHF. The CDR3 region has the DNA TGCGCCAGCAGCGCCCTTGCGGGGGAGAATCAGCCCCAGCATTTT.

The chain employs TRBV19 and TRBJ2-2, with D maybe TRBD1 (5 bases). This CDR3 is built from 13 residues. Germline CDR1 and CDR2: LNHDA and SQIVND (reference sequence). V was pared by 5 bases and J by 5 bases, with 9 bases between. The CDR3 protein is CASSARQTGELFF. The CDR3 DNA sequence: TGTGCCAGTAGTGCCCGACAGACCGGGGAGCTGTTTTTT.

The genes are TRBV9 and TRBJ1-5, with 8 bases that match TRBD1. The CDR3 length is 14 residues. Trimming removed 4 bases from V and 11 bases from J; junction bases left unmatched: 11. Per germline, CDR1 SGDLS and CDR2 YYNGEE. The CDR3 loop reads CASSPGQALQAQHF. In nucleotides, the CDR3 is TGTGCCAGCAGCCCGGGACAGGCCCTTCAAGCCCAGCATTTT. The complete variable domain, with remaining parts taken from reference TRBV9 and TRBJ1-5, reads DSGVTQTPKHLITATGQRVTLRCSPRSGDLSVYWYQQSLDQGLQFLIQYYNGEERAKGNILERFSAQQFPDLHSELNLSSLELGDSALYFCASSPGQALQAQHFGDGTRLSIL.

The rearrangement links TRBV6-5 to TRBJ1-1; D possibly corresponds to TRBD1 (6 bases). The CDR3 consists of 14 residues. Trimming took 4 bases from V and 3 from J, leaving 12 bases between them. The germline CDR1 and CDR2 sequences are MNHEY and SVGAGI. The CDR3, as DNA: TGTGCCAGCAGTTGGGGGGGGCCCCACACTGAAGCTTTCTTT. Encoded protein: CASSWGGPHTEAFF.

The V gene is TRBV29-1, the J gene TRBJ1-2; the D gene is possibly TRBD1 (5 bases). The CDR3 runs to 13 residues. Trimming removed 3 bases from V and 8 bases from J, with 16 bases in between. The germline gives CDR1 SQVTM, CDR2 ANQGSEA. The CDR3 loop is CSVEIGQGGGYTF. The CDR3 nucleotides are TGCAGCGTTGAGATAGGGCAGGGAGGAGGCTACACCTTC. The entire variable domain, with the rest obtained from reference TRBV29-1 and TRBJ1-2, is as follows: SAVISQKPSRDICQRGTSLTIQCQVDSQVTMMFWYRQQPGQSLTLIATANQGSEATYESGFVIDKFPISRPNLTFSTLTVSNMSPEDSSIYLCSVEIGQGGGYTFGSGTRLTVV.

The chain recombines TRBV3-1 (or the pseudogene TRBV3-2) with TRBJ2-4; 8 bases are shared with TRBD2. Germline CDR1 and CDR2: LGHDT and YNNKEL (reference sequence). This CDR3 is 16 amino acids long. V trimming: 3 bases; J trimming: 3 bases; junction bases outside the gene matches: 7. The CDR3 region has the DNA TGTGCCAGCAGCCAGTATACCGGGACTAGCAAAAACATTCAGTACTTC. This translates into CASSQYTGTSKNIQYF.

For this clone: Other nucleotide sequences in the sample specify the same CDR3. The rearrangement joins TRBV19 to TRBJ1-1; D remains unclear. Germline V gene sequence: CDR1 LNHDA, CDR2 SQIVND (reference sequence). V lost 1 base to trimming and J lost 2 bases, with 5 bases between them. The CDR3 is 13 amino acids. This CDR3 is CASSIGRNTEAFF. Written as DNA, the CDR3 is TGTGCCAGTAGTATAGGAAGAAACACTGAAGCTTTCTTT.

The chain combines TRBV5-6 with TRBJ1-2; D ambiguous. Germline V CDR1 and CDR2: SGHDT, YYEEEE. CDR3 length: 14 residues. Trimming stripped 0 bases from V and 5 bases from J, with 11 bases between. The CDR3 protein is CASSLVLSPYGYTF. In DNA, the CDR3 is TGTGCCAGCAGCTTGGTACTCAGTCCTTATGGCTACACCTTC.

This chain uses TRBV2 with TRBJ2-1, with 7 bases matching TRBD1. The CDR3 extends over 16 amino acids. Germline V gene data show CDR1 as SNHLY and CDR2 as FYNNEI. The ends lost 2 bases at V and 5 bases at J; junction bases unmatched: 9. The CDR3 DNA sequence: TGTGCCAGCAGTGAAAACCGGGACAGCGGACACAATGAGCAGTTCTTC. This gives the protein CASSENRDSGHNEQFF.

The CDR3 protein is CASSYARARGRVKLFF. CDR3 coding DNA: TGTGCCAGCAGTTACGCGAGGGCCAGGGGGCGGGTAAAACTGTTTTTT. This chain joins TRBV6-5 and TRBJ1-4, with 8 positions matching TRBD1. Germline CDR1 reads MNHEY; CDR2 reads SVGAGI. CDR3 length: 16 amino acids. V gave up 2 bases and J gave up 10 bases; unmatched junction bases: 12.

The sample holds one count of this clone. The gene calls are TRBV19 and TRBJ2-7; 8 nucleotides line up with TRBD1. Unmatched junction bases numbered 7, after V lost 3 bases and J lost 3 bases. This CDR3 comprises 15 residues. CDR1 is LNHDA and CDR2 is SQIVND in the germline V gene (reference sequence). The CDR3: CASSMSSTGGYEQYF. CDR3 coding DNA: TGTGCCAGTAGTATGAGTTCCACAGGGGGCTACGAGCAGTACTTC.

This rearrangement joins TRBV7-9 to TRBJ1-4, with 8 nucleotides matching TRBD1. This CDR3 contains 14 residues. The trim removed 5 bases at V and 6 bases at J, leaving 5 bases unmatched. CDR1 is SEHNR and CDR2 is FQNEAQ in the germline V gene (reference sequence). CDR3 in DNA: TGTGCCAGCAGCCCCGGACAGGGTGATGAAAAACTGTTTTTT. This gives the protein CASSPGQGDEKLFF.

CDR3 in amino acids: CASGFTSGGLPEQFF. In DNA form, the CDR3 reads TGCGCCAGCGGGTTCACTAGCGGGGGGTTACCTGAGCAGTTCTTC. This chain uses TRBV5-1 with TRBJ2-1; 12 nucleotides line up with TRBD2. This CDR3 is 15 amino acids long. In germline, CDR1 is SGHRS, CDR2 YFSETQ. Trimming removed 7 bases from V and 9 bases from J; junction bases left unmatched: 11. Full variable domain (remainder filled in from reference TRBV5-1 and TRBJ2-1): KAGVTQTPRYLIKTRGQQVTLSCSPISGHRSVSWYQQTPGQGLQFLFEYFSETQRNKGNFPGRFSGRQFSNSRSEMNVSTLELGDSALYLCASGFTSGGLPEQFFGPGTRLTVL.

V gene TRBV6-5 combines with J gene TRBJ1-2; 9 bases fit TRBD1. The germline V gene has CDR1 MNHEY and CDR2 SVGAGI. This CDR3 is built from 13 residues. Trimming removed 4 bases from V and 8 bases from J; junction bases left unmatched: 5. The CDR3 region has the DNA TGTGCCAGCAGTTGGGGACAGGGTTTGGGCTACACCTTC. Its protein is CASSWGQGLGYTF.

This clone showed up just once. The CDR3, as DNA: TGTGCCAGTAGGGGACAGGGAAATCAGCCCCAGCATTTT. Its translation is CASRGQGNQPQHF. The chain links TRBV19 to TRBJ1-5, with TRBD1 matching over 9 bases. In germline, CDR1 is LNHDA, CDR2 SQIVND (reference sequence). This CDR3 contains 13 residues. With V trimmed by 6 bases and J by 4 bases, 1 base remained unmatched.

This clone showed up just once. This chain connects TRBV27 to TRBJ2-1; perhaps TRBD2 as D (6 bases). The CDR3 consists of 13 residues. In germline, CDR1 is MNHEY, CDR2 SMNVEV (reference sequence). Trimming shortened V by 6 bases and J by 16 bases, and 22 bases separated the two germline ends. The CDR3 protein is CASRGGPDLSTFF. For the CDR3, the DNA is TGTGCCAGCAGGGGAGGCCCCGACCTCTCTACATTCTTC.

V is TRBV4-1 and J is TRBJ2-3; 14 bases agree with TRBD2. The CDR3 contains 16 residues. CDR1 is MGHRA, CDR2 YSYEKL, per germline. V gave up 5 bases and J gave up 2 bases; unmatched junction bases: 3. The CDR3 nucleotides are TGCGCCAGCAGCAGACTAGCGGGGGGGAACACAGATACGCAGTATTTT. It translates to CASSRLAGGNTDTQYF.

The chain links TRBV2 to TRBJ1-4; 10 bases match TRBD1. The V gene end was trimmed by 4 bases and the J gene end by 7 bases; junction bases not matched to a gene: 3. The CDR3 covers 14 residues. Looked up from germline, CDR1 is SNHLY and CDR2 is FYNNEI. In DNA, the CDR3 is TGTGCCAGCAGTGCCCGGGACAGGGGTGAAAAACTGTTTTTT. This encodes CASSARDRGEKLFF.

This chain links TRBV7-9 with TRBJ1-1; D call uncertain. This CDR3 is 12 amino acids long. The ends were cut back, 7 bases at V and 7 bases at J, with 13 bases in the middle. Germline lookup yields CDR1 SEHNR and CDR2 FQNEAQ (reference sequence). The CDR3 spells CASTRGFYEAFF. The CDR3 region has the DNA TGTGCCAGCACCCGCGGGTTTTATGAAGCTTTCTTT.

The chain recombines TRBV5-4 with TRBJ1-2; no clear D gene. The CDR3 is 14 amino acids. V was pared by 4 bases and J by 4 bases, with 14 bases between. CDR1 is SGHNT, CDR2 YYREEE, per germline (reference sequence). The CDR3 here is CASSPEVLSYGYTF. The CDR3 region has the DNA TGTGCCAGCAGCCCGGAAGTCCTTAGCTATGGCTACACCTTC.

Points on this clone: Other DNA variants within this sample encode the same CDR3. CDR3 sequence (DNA): TGTGCCAGCAGCTTAGCAGGAGTCTATGGCTACACCTTC. This codes for CASSLAGVYGYTF. This rearrangement joins TRBV7-9 to TRBJ1-2; D gene ambiguous. V lost 0 bases, J lost 4 bases, and 6 bases lay in between. Germline assignment: CDR1 SEHNR and CDR2 FQNEAQ (reference sequence). This CDR3 contains 13 residues.

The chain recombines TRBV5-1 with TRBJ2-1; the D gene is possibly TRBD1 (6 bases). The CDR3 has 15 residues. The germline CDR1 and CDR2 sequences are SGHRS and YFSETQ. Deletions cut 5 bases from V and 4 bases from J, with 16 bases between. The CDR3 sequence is CASREGGPPYNEQFF. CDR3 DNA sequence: TGCGCCAGCAGAGAAGGGGGACCTCCATACAATGAGCAGTTCTTC.

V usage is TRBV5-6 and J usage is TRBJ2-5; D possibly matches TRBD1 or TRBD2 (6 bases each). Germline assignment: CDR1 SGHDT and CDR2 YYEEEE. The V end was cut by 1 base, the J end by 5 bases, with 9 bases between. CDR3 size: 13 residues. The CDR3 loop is CASSLWGAETQYF. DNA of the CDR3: TGTGCCAGCAGCTTGTGGGGGGCGGAGACCCAGTACTTC.

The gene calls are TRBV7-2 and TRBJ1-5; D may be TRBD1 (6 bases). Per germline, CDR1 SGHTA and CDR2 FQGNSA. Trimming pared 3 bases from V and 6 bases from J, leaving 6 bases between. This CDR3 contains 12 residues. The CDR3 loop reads CASSLDSQPQHF. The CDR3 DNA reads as TGTGCCAGCAGCTTGGACAGTCAGCCCCAGCATTTT.